This record covers a single TCR beta chain. This CDR3 comprises 18 residues. Trimming cost V 1 base and J 1 base, with 17 bases left between them. From germline, CDR1 is MNHNS and CDR2 SASEGT. TCRdb used MiXCR to reprocess the PCR reads, holding one entry per CDR3 protein. The data hold around 4,000 distinct CDR3 sequences, with 60% to 75% observed a single time. This sample was included in a study of CD4 and CD8 cells across lung adenocarcinoma regions. Localized lung adenocarcinoma, a non-small cell lung cancer, affected the donors. This sequence originates from a male donor with lung adenocarcinoma. The CD4 and CD8 labels of this study may be unreliable. Material: CD4+ T cells from the center of a lung tumor. The chain has TRBV6-1 and TRBJ2-4, with no clear D. CDR3 sequence reads: CASSEDWRHRRAKNIQYF. The CDR3 DNA follows: TGTGCCAGCAGTGAAGATTGGAGACACCGGCGGGCCAAAAACATTCAGTACTTC.